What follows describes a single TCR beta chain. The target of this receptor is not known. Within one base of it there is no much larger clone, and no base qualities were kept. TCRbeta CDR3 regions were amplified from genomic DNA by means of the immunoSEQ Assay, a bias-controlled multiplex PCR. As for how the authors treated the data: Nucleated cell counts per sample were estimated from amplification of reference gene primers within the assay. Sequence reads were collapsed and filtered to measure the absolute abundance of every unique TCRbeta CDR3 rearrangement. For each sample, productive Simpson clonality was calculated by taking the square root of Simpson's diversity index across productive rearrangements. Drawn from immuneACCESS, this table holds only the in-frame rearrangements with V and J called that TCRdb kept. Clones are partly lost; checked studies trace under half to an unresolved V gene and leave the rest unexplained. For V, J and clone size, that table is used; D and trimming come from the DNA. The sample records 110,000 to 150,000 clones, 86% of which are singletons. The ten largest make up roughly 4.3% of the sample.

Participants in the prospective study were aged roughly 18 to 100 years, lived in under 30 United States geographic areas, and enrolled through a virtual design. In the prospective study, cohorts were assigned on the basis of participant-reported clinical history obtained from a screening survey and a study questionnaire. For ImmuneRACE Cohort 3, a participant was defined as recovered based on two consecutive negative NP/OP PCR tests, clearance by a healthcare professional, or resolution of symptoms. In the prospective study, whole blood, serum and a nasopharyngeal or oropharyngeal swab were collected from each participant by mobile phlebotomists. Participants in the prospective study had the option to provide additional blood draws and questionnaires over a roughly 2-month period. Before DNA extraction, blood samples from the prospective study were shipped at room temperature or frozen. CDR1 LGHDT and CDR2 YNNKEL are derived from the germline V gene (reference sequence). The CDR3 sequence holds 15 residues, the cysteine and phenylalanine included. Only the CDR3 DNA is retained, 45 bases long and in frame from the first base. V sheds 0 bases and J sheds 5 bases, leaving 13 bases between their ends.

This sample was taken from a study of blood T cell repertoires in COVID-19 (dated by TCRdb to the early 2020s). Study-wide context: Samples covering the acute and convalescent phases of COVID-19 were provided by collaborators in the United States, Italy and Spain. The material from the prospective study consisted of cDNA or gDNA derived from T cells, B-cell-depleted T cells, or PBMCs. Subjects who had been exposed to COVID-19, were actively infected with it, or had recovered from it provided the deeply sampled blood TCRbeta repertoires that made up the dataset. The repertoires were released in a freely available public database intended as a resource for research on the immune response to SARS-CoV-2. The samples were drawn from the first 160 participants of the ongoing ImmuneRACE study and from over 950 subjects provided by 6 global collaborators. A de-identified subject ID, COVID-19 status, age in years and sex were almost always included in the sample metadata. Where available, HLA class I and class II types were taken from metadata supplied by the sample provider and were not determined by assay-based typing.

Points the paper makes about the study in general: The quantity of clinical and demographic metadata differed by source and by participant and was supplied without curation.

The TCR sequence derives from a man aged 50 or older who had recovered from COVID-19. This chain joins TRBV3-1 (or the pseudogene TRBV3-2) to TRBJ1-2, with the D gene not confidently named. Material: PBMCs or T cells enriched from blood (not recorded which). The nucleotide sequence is TGTGCCAGCAGCCAAGATCCGTCGCGCTCGTATGGCTACACCTTC. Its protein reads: CASSQDPSRSYGYTF.